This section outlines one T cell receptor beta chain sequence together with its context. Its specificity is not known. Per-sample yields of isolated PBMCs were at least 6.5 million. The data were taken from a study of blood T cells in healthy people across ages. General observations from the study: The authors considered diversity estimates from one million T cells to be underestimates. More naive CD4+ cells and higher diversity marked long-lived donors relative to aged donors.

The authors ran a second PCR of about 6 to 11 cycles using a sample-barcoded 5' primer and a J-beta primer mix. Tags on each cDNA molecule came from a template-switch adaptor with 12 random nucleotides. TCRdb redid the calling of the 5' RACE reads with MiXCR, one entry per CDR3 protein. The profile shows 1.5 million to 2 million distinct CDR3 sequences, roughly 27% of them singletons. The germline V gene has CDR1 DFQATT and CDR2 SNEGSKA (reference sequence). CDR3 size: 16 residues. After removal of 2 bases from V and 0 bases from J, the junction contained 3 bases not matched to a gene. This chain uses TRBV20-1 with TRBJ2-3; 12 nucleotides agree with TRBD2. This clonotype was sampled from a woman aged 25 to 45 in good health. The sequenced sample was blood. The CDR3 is CSARTTSGGSTDTQYF. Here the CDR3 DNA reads TGCAGTGCTAGAACGACTAGCGGGGGTAGCACAGATACGCAGTATTTT.